This T cell receptor beta chain was obtained from a study of identical twins. This clonotype has only a few counts. One entry per CDR3 protein, called by TCRdb with MiXCR from the 5' RACE reads. The table includes 520,000 or so distinct CDR3 sequences, about 20% detected once. This CDR3 has 14 amino acids. The V end was cut by 8 bases, the J end by 7 bases, with 20 bases between. The data also belong to a second study, concerning T cells expressing NK-cell markers. From that study: Seven HCMV-seropositive donors and one seronegative donor made up the eight sequenced donors. One observes that, in a handful of donors, these clonotypes were also the leading ones within the CD3+CD56-NKG2C+ fraction.

This TCR was recovered from a woman aged 18-29 years in good health. J is TRBJ1-1 and V is TRBV12-3 or TRBV12-4; possibly TRBD1 for D (5 bases). The sequenced material came from CD4+ T cells sorted from blood. The CDR3 DNA sequence: TGTGCCAGCTCTCGATCGGGTGGGGCTGGTGAAGCTTTCTTT. This encodes CASSRSGGAGEAFF.